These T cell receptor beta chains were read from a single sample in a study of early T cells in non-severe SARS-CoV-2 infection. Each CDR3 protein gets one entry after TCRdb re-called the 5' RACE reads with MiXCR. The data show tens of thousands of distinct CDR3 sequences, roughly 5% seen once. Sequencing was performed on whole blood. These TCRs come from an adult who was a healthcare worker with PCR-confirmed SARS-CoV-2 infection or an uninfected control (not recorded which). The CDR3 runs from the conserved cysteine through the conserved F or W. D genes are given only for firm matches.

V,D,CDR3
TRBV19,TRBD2,CASSTGSGLQETQYF
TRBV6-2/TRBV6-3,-,CASSTSPLLYSYEQYF
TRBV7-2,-,CASSLGQWGTEAFF
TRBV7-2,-,CASSLAREDTQYF
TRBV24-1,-,CATSDLGQLYNEQFF
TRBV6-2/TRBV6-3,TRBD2,CASSMTLAGKGRGEQFF
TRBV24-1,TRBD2,CATSRLAGEREQYF
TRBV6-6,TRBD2,CASSGSGSFNEQFF
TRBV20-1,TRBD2,CSAESGSWYEQFF
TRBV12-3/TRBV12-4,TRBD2,CASSLDSGRAGVEQFF
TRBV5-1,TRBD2,CASSPLAGGYNEQFF
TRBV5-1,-,CASSISYGTTEAFF
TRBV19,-,CASSIGKGDEQYF
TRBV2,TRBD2,CASSGLAVYEQYF
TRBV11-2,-,CASSLEPSTDTQYF
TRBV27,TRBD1,CASSYRGRRGNQPQHF
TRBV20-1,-,CSAQLTIKGNEQFF
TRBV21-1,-,CASRTGRQFF
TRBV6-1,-,CASGGRGNTGELFF
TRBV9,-,CASGRQNTEAFF
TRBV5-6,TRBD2,CASSLRLAGGPTDTQYF
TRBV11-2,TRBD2,CASSTRTSGETQYF
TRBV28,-,CASSLTVPDEKLFF
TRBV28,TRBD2,CASSLLAGAQETQYF
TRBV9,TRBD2,CASSARLAGVLNEQFF
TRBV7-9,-,CASSLVGAEGTEAFF
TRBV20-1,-,CSARGVRSAIGYTF
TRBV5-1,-,CASRGGRTSTDTQYF
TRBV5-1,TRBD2,CASSGAGDPQYTDTQYF
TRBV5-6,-,CASSSPTTYNEQFF
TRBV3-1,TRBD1,CASSLRQGGVYEQYF
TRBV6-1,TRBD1,CASSGQGQTQYF
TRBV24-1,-,CATSDLVADTQYF
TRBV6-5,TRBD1,CASRDMRTGLTYEQYF
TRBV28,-,CASSFVGSTQYF
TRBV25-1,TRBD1,CASASRGGQGANTGELFF
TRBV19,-,CASSIARVRTGELFF
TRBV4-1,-,CASSQGTGPPYGYTF
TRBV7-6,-,CASSKGQGLSGSYEQYF
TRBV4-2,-,CASSQDASTLYEQYF
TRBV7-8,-,CASSPAAGAGYTF
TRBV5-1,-,CASSSGMNTEAFF
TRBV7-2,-,CASSLYQAKNEQFF
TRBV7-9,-,CASSLTRREQYF
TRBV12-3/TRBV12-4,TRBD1,CASSPPTGVYNSPLHF
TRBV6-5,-,CASRYDRNTGELFF
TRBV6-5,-,CASSRRRGTEAFF
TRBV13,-,CASSLGNSGNTIYF
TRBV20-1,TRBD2,CSALAVAGGNEQFF
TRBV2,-,CASSSRGVGEQYF
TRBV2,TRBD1,CASRGQGADTQYF
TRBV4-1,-,CASSQGDRRSGNTIYF
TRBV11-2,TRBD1,CASSLERGPQDRVYF
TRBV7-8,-,CASSLEEGRDTQYF